Listed here are 20 T cell receptor beta chains from one sample, sequenced in a study of T-cell memory formation after mild COVID-19. MiXCR, applied by TCRdb to the 5' RACE reads, yields one record per CDR3 protein. The sample shows hundreds of thousands of distinct CDR3 sequences, 20% to 25% of them seen only once. The sample comprised PBMCs or a T cell subset sorted from them (not recorded which). The receptors stem from an adult woman who had mild COVID-19 (a few samples of this study predate the infection). Cell type and time point are not known.

The chain has TRBV11-3 and TRBJ2-4; 8 nucleotides line up with TRBD1. V gave up 0 bases and J gave up 9 bases; unmatched junction bases: 4. The CDR3 is 14 amino acids. The germline CDR1 and CDR2 sequences are SGHNT and YENEEA. The DNA for the CDR3 is TGTGCCAGCAGCTTAGAAGCCGGGACAGGCATTCAGTACTTC. Protein product: CASSLEAGTGIQYF.

This sequence joins TRBV28 and TRBJ2-7, with 11 bases matching TRBD2. Germline V gene lookup returns CDR1 MDHEN and CDR2 SYDVKM. The CDR3 consists of 16 residues. After removal of 5 bases from V and 2 bases from J, the junction contained 8 bases not matched to a gene. The CDR3 loop is CASSLQTSGTTYEQYF. The CDR3 DNA reads TGTGCCAGCAGTCTCCAGACTAGCGGGACTACCTACGAGCAGTACTTC.

This chain uses TRBV3-1 with TRBJ2-1; the match to TRBD2 covers 8 bases. The trim removed 0 bases at V and 4 bases at J, leaving 2 bases unmatched. From germline, CDR1 is LGHDT and CDR2 YNNKEL (reference sequence). This CDR3 contains 15 residues. CDR3 residues: CASSQEGGGYNEQFF. CDR3 coding DNA: TGTGCCAGCAGCCAAGAGGGCGGGGGGTACAATGAGCAGTTCTTC.

In this sample, this clonotype turned up a few times. This chain uses TRBV15 with TRBJ2-2; perhaps TRBD1 as D (6 bases). The ends were cut back, 1 base at V and 6 bases at J, with 15 bases in the middle. Germline V gene data show CDR1 as LNHNV and CDR2 as YYDKDF (reference sequence). CDR3 length: 16 amino acids. DNA for the CDR3: TGTGCCACCAGCAGAGGAAGAGGGGGTCAGTCCGGGGAGCTGTTTTTT. It translates to CATSRGRGGQSGELFF. Full variable domain (missing parts from reference TRBV15 and TRBJ2-2): DAMVIQNPRYQVTQFGKPVTLSCSQTLNHNVMYWYQQKSSQAPKLLFHYYDKDFNNEADTPDNFQSRRPNTSFCFLDIRSPGLGDTAMYLCATSRGRGGQSGELFFGEGSRLTVL.

This clonotype was found a few times. The CDR3 region is CSALANANTGELFF. The CDR3 nucleotides are TGCAGCGCATTAGCGAACGCGAACACCGGGGAGCTGTTTTTT. J is TRBJ2-2 and V is TRBV29-1; maybe TRBD2 (5 bases). CDR3 length: 14 residues. The V end was cut by 7 bases, the J end by 0 bases, with 12 bases between. The V gene's germline CDR1 is SQVTM and CDR2 ANQGSEA.

This clonotype was seen a single time. V gene TRBV12-3 or TRBV12-4 combines with J gene TRBJ1-1; 7 bases line up with TRBD1. This CDR3 comprises 14 residues. The V gene end was trimmed by 6 bases and the J gene end by 6 bases; junction bases not matched to a gene: 10. The CDR3 nucleotides read TGTGCCAGCAGCCCGGGACAGCACCTCCCTGAAGCTTTCTTT. This encodes CASSPGQHLPEAFF.

This clonotype was seen only a few times. The chain couples TRBV5-1 to TRBJ1-2; 9 bases map to TRBD1. Trimming at V came to 3 bases and at J to 8 bases, leaving 8 bases not matched to a gene. CDR3 size: 14 residues. Germline V gene lookup returns CDR1 SGHRS and CDR2 YFSETQ. The CDR3 sequence: CASSYTTGGEGYTF. The CDR3 DNA follows: TGCGCCAGCAGCTACACGACAGGGGGGGAAGGCTACACCTTC. The full variable domain, its missing parts supplied by reference TRBV5-1 and TRBJ1-2, is KAGVTQTPRYLIKTRGQQVTLSCSPISGHRSVSWYQQTPGQGLQFLFEYFSETQRNKGNFPGRFSGRQFSNSRSEMNVSTLELGDSALYLCASSYTTGGEGYTFGSGTRLTVV.

The V and J genes are TRBV15 and TRBJ1-2; maybe TRBD1 (5 bases). Germline-derived CDR1 and CDR2 are LNHNV and YYDKDF (reference sequence). The CDR3 length is 12 residues. V was trimmed by 6 bases and J by 9 bases, leaving 14 bases between them. The CDR3 spells CATSLRGASYTF. The DNA of the CDR3 is TGTGCCACCAGTCTAAGGGGTGCAAGCTACACCTTC.

V is TRBV20-1 and J is TRBJ2-5, with 9 bases identical to TRBD2. The CDR3 contains 15 residues. Germline V gene lookup returns CDR1 DFQATT and CDR2 SNEGSKA (reference sequence). Trimming cost V 1 base and J 1 base; bases outside gene matches: 4. The CDR3 spells CSARVGGGAQETQYF. The CDR3 DNA sequence: TGCAGTGCTAGAGTCGGCGGGGGGGCCCAAGAGACCCAGTACTTC.

This clonotype occurred a few times. The chain recombines TRBV12-5 with TRBJ2-5, with 9 bases identical to TRBD1. The CDR3 length is 16 residues. From germline, CDR1 is LGHNT and CDR2 FRNRAP. V gave up 5 bases and J gave up 2 bases; unmatched junction bases: 9. The CDR3 here is CASGVGDRDLQETQYF. The CDR3 bases are TGTGCTAGTGGTGTGGGGGACAGGGACCTTCAAGAGACCCAGTACTTC.

The V gene is TRBV9, the J gene TRBJ2-3; 10 nucleotides align to TRBD2. The CDR3 totals 16 residues. CDR1 and CDR2 (germline): SGDLS, YYNGEE. Trimming removed 0 bases from V and 6 bases from J; junction bases left unmatched: 7. The CDR3 loop reads CASSVGAGGPYDTQYF. CDR3 nucleotide sequence: TGTGCCAGCAGCGTAGGAGCGGGAGGGCCGTATGATACGCAGTATTTT.

This clonotype was observed a few times. The chain recombines TRBV9 with TRBJ2-7; 9 positions agree with TRBD2. The CDR3 is 15 amino acids. The trim removed 0 bases at V and 9 bases at J, leaving 10 bases unmatched. Germline V gives CDR1 SGDLS, CDR2 YYNGEE. In DNA form, the CDR3 reads TGTGCCAGCAGCGTAGGCGGGAGGGCCCACTTGGGGCAGTACTTC. It encodes CASSVGGRAHLGQYF.

The chain carries TRBV6-5 and TRBJ1-1; D call uncertain. This CDR3 comprises 15 residues. V lost 0 bases and J 7 bases, leaving 15 bases between the germline ends. Per germline, CDR1 MNHEY and CDR2 SVGAGI. The CDR3 coding sequence is TGTGCCAGCAGTTACTCAAGTCGCGGACGGGGTGAAGCTTTCTTT. The encoded protein is CASSYSSRGRGEAFF.

Only a few counts were recorded for this clonotype. V usage is TRBV13 and J usage is TRBJ1-5, with 8 positions matching TRBD1. The CDR3 runs 15 residues. Trimming removed 5 bases from V and 2 bases from J; junction bases left unmatched: 5. The germline V gene has CDR1 PRHDT and CDR2 FYEKMQ (reference sequence). The CDR3: CASSRMDRGNQPQHF. In DNA, the CDR3 is TGTGCCAGCAGCCGTATGGACAGGGGCAATCAGCCCCAGCATTTT.

The chain couples TRBV2 to TRBJ2-7, with 11 bases matching TRBD2. The CDR3 extends over 16 amino acids. Germline trimming cut 6 bases from V and 0 bases from J; bases unmatched to any gene: 7. Germline V gene data show CDR1 as SNHLY and CDR2 as FYNNEI. This chain's CDR3 is CASSSRLAGSSYEQYF. As DNA, the CDR3 is TGTGCCAGCAGCTCCCGACTAGCGGGGAGCTCCTACGAGCAGTACTTC.

This clonotype was observed many times. V usage is TRBV7-6 and J usage is TRBJ2-1, with 10 bases lining up with TRBD2. The CDR3 sequence is 15 residues long. From germline, CDR1 is SGHVS and CDR2 FNYEAQ. With V trimmed by 5 bases and J by 4 bases, 5 bases remained unmatched. The CDR3 DNA reads TGTGCCAGCAGCCCTAGGACTAGCGGATACAATGAGCAGTTCTTC. This gives the protein CASSPRTSGYNEQFF.

This sequence joins TRBV4-2 and TRBJ2-3; 11 bases are shared with TRBD2. V was clipped by 0 bases and J by 4 bases; unmatched bases: 6. CDR3 length equals 17 residues. The germline V gene encodes CDR1 LGHNA and CDR2 YNFKEQ. This CDR3 is CASSQDVASGRSDTQYF. The CDR3 DNA follows: TGTGCCAGCAGCCAAGATGTCGCTAGCGGGAGGTCAGATACGCAGTATTTT.

The chain has TRBV24-1 and TRBJ1-2; D might be TRBD1 (5 bases). This CDR3 comprises 14 residues. Trimming took off 10 bases at V and 2 bases at J, with 16 bases between the two ends. Germline CDR1 is KGHDR and CDR2 is SFDVKD. The CDR3 DNA sequence: TGTGCCACTCAAAAGGGGACCGGCAACTATGGCTACACCTTC. Protein: CATQKGTGNYGYTF.

This clonotype was picked up many times. The chain links TRBV10-3 to TRBJ1-1, with a weak D call TRBD1 (5 bases). V dropped 0 bases and J dropped 0 bases, with 8 bases sitting between them. The CDR3 extends over 15 amino acids. Germline CDR1 ENHRY, CDR2 SYGVKD. The CDR3 nucleotides are TGTGCCATCAGTGAGTCACAGGATTTGAACACTGAAGCTTTCTTT. Residues: CAISESQDLNTEAFF.

This clonotype occurred a few times. The chain uses TRBV18 and TRBJ1-1; the D is unclear. The CDR3 has 15 residues. The ends were cut back, 6 bases at V and 3 bases at J, with 17 bases in the middle. Germline CDR1 and CDR2: KGHSH and LQKENI. The CDR3 DNA reads as TGTGCCAGCTCCCCTTTCGATGTCACTTACACTGAAGCTTTCTTT. Translated, it gives CASSPFDVTYTEAFF. Full variable domain (rest looked up from reference TRBV18 and TRBJ1-1): NAGVMQNPRHLVRRRGQEARLRCSPMKGHSHVYWYRQLPEEGLKFMVYLQKENIIDESGMPKERFSAEFPKEGPSILRIQQVVRGDSAAYFCASSPFDVTYTEAFFGQGTRLTVV.